These T cell receptor beta chains were read from a single sample in a study of graft-versus-host responses after intestinal transplantation. The assay was immunoSEQ multiplex PCR, and TCRdb's table has in-frame clones only and misses some. The table lists 25,000 to 30,000 clones, 80% to 85% of them singletons. Sequencing was performed on ileum tissue, taken 98 days after intestinal transplantation. These receptors all come from a human patient who received an intestinal transplant, so some T cells may come from the graft donor. Each CDR3 is given with its conserved first and last residue. D genes are given only for firm matches. For some rows the clone size is stated as once, few or many, or as a class when expanded; others skip it.

TRBJ2-5 . . TRBV10-3 CAISERTSRLETQYF TGTGCCATCAGCGAAAGGACATCCAGGTTGGAGACCCAGTACTTC
TRBJ1-3 . . TRBV12-1 CASSPQTGRFGSSGNTIYF TGTGCCAGCAGCCCCCAAACAGGGAGGTTTGGCTCCTCTGGAAACACCATATATTTT
TRBJ1-5 few . TRBV7-2 CASSLYDNQPQHF TGTGCCAGCAGCTTATATGACAATCAGCCCCAGCATTTT
TRBJ1-1 . . TRBV18 CASSPPSPPREAFF TGTGCCAGCTCACCTCCAAGTCCGCCAAGAGAAGCTTTCTTT
TRBJ1-2 . . TRBV29-1 CSVDEGANYGYTF TGCAGCGTTGATGAGGGGGCTAACTATGGCTACACCTTC
TRBJ1-1 . . TRBV19 CASSGFGVATEAFF TGTGCCAGTAGTGGGTTCGGGGTGGCGACTGAAGCTTTCTTT
TRBJ2-1 . . TRBV6-5 CASSYTGGYLYNEQFF TGTGCCAGCAGTTATACGGGGGGCTACCTCTACAATGAGCAGTTCTTC
TRBJ1-6 . . TRBV5-4 CASSPGPVFYNSPLHF TGTGCCAGCAGTCCAGGACCCGTCTTTTATAATTCACCCCTCCACTTT
TRBJ1-1 once TRBD1 TRBV18 CASSRQGQGYTEAFF TGTGCCAGCTCACGACAGGGACAGGGCTACACTGAAGCTTTCTTT
TRBJ1-5 . TRBD1 TRBV7-8 CASSDRGPFNQPQHF TGTGCCAGCAGCGACAGGGGACCCTTCAATCAGCCCCAGCATTTT
TRBJ2-3 once TRBD2 TRBV4-2 CASSQDGGGAGTDTQYF TGTGCCAGCAGCCAAGATGGCGGGGGGGCCGGCACAGATACGCAGTATTTT
TRBJ2-3 . TRBD2 TRBV7-3 CASSLGLAGGPLADTQYF TGTGCCAGCAGCTTAGGGCTAGCGGGGGGGCCGTTGGCAGATACGCAGTATTTT
TRBJ1-1 . . TRBV7-6 CASSHPGNTEAFF TGTGCCAGCAGCCACCCAGGGAACACTGAAGCTTTCTTT
TRBJ2-7 . . TRBV5-1 CASSLWALKDEQYF TGCGCCAGCAGCTTGTGGGCTCTAAAGGACGAGCAGTACTTC
TRBJ1-1 . . TRBV14 CASSQDPKQLRRAFF TGTGCCAGCAGCCAAGATCCCAAACAGCTGAGGCGGGCTTTCTTT
TRBJ2-1 . . TRBV5-1 CASSARVSTSSYNEQFF TGCGCCAGCAGCGCCCGGGTCAGTACCAGCTCCTACAATGAGCAGTTCTTC
TRBJ2-2 . . TRBV15 CATSRKVGANTGELFF TGTGCCACCAGCAGAAAGGTCGGAGCGAACACCGGGGAGCTGTTTTTT
TRBJ2-7 . TRBD2 TRBV5-6 CASSASGSEQYF TGTGCCAGCAGCGCGAGCGGGAGCGAGCAGTACTTC
TRBJ2-2 . . TRBV7-9 CASSSPASGTGELFF TGTGCCAGCAGCTCCCCCGCTTCGGGCACCGGGGAGCTGTTTTTT
TRBJ2-1 . . TRBV9 CASSALNREVNEQFF TGTGCCAGCAGCGCACTAAACAGGGAGGTGAATGAGCAGTTCTTC
TRBJ2-1 . . TRBV2 CASNTFDRYYNEQFF TGTGCCAGCAATACGTTCGACAGATATTACAATGAGCAGTTCTTC
TRBJ2-7 . . TRBV9 CASSPRPETALYLYEQYF TGTGCCAGCAGCCCACGCCCCGAGACGGCCCTTTACCTCTACGAGCAGTACTTC
TRBJ1-2 . . TRBV7-9 CASSYPPGHPYFNYGYTF TGTGCCAGCAGCTATCCCCCGGGACACCCTTACTTTAACTATGGCTACACCTTC
TRBJ1-2 few . TRBV28 CATLRDYGYTF TGTGCCACCCTAAGGGACTATGGCTACACCTTC
TRBJ2-7 . . TRBV10-3 CAIRRDNLYEQYF TGTGCCATCAGACGGGACAACCTCTACGAGCAGTACTTC
TRBJ1-5 few TRBD1 TRBV5-6 CASSLSRDREPQHF TGTGCCAGCAGCCTGTCCCGGGACAGGGAACCCCAGCATTTT
TRBJ2-5 . . TRBV7-9 CASSLDWTQYF TGTGCCAGCAGCCTAGACTGGACCCAGTACTTC
TRBJ1-2 . TRBD1 TRBV19 CASGTGGFFYGYTF TGTGCCTCCGGGACAGGGGGCTTCTTTTATGGCTACACCTTC
TRBJ1-2 . . TRBV7-2 CASSPRKVGLNYGYTF TGTGCCAGCAGCCCAAGGAAGGTGGGTCTTAACTATGGCTACACCTTC
TRBJ2-3 . TRBD2 TRBV9 CASSVDVSGGVADTQYF TGTGCCAGCAGCGTAGATGTTAGCGGGGGGGTCGCAGATACGCAGTATTTT
TRBJ1-5 . TRBD1 TRBV28 CASSNTGGGQPQHF TGTGCCAGCAGTAATACAGGGGGCGGGCAGCCCCAGCATTTT
TRBJ2-7 few TRBD2 TRBV27 CASSSLTGTRLVSEQYF TGTGCCAGCAGTTCTCTAACCGGGACTAGGTTGGTTTCCGAGCAGTACTTC
TRBJ1-6 . . TRBV19 CASTSSTLNSPLHF TGTGCCAGTACCTCCTCGACGCTAAATTCACCCCTCCACTTT
TRBJ2-6 . . TRBV5-6 CASSSGRAGPSGANVLTF TGTGCCAGCAGCTCCGGACGCGCTGGTCCCTCTGGGGCCAACGTCCTGACTTTC
TRBJ1-6 . TRBD1 TRBV7-8 CASSLRRIGTGRAPLHF TGTGCCAGCAGCTTAAGACGAATCGGGACAGGTCGCGCACCCCTCCACTTT
TRBJ1-5 . . TRBV9 CASSVGEGGLGQPQHF TGTGCCAGCAGCGTTGGGGAAGGGGGATTAGGTCAGCCCCAGCATTTT
TRBJ1-6 few TRBD1 TRBV5-1 CASSLGDGQGGSPLHF TGCGCCAGCAGCTTGGGTGATGGACAGGGAGGCTCACCCCTCCACTTT
TRBJ1-1 . TRBD1 TRBV19 CASCHRGTEAFF TGTGCCAGTTGCCACAGGGGCACTGAAGCTTTCTTT
TRBJ2-3 . . TRBV6-5 CAAARLDTDTQYF TGTGCTGCTGCGAGGCTTGACACAGATACGCAGTATTTT
TRBJ2-7 few TRBD1 TRBV28 CASSPPPGQGVREQYF TGTGCCAGCAGTCCGCCTCCGGGACAGGGGGTTAGAGAGCAGTACTTC
TRBJ2-1 . . TRBV10-3 CATTMSDEQFF TGTGCCACCACAATGTCGGATGAGCAGTTCTTC
TRBJ2-7 once TRBD1 TRBV15 CATSGLNRDRASYEQYF TGTGCCACCAGCGGATTAAACCGGGACAGGGCCTCCTACGAGCAGTACTTC
TRBJ1-2 . . TRBV7-2 CASSLVPFDGYTF TGTGCCAGCAGCTTAGTTCCATTCGATGGCTACACCTTC
TRBJ2-5 . . TRBV5-1 CASSREGPQETQYF TGCGCCAGCAGCCGCGAGGGCCCCCAAGAGACCCAGTACTTC
TRBJ1-1 . . TRBV4-1 CASSRGGMNTEAFF TGCGCCAGCAGCCGGGGAGGCATGAACACTGAAGCTTTCTTT